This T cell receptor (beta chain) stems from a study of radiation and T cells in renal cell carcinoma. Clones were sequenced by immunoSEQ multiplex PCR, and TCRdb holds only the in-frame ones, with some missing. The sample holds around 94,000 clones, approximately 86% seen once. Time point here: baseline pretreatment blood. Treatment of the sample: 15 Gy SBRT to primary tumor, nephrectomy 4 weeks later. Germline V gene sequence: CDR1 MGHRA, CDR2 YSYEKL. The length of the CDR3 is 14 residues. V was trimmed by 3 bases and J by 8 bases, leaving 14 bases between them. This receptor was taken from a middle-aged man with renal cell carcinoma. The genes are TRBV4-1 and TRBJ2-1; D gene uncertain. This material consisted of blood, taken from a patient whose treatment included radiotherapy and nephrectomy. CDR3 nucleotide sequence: TGCGCCAGCAGCCAGGTAAGGGTGGTGCATGAGCAGTTCTTC. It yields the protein CASSQVRVVHEQFF.